This T cell receptor (beta chain) was obtained from a study of shared clonotypes between healthy human individuals (dated by TCRdb to about 2020). As for the study more broadly: Three men and a couple of women, aged 18 to 49 years, made up the cohort. Per donor, three plates each were used for CD4 naive and CD4 memory, two for CD8 naive, and one for CD8 memory. Blood TCR repertoires of about five healthy adults were deeply sequenced to estimate repertoire size and the extent of clonotype sharing between individuals. Libraries were prepared and TCR repertoires were sequenced by different laboratories using diverse techniques, in order to increase sequencing depth and limit assay-specific biases. Per donor, leukapheresis produced somewhere between about 0.85 and 10 billion PBMCs. Paper-wide results and their limitations: Even with the large sequencing depth, rarefaction of the sorted-subset datasets indicated that sequencing was incomplete. Based on pairwise subsampling, the degree of clonotype sharing among donors was expected to be affected by sequencing depth. Sampling was restricted to blood, and TCR repertoires in tissues likely differ from the TCR repertoires found in blood. Because the study included a small number of donors, the genetic and exposure-history diversity represented was limited. When a few donors were compared, the shared fraction of clonotypes was around 5% for naive CD4, around 3.5% for naive CD8, 2.3% for memory CD4, and under 0.5% for memory CD8. Compared with non-shared clonotypes, clonotypes shared by all four sorted-subset donors had higher generation probabilities. Estimated clonotype richness was generally larger for naive than for memory subsets.

Healthy HIV-negative adults with no recently reported acute infections or vaccinations were included as donors. All donors were Caucasian adults living in Nashville, Tennessee, USA. CD4+ T cells were enriched through magnetic negative selection, after which naive cells were positively selected on CD45RA and the remaining negative fraction served as the memory subset. Blood was collected by leukapheresis, and PBMCs were isolated by Ficoll-Histopaque density gradient centrifugation and then cryopreserved in liquid nitrogen vapor phase. Analytical flow cytometry was used to check the purity and quantity of every magnetically sorted T cell population. From each sorted fraction, genomic DNA was isolated and quantified by UV absorbance on a Nanodrop 2000c. Using the deep immunoSEQ assay, TCR CDR3 regions were amplified from genomic DNA by multiplex PCR. Extracted genomic DNA from each cell subset was distributed evenly across all wells of several immunoSEQ 96-well plates, and each plate was treated as a replicate. For sorted subsets, about 200 ng genomic DNA, equal to tens of thousands of T cell genomes, was loaded into each replicate PCR. Purified libraries were measured with a Qubit 3.0 fluorometer, size-checked on a Bioanalyzer 2100, and measured again with the KAPA Library Quantification kit. Every immunoSEQ 96-well plate was sequenced on a dedicated single-read 150-cycle Illumina NextSeq 550 flow cell. In the paper's pipeline: The immunoSEQ output contained only junctional sequences without quality scores, so filtering could not match that applied to full-length reads. Sequences were annotated with PyIR, a Python wrapper for IgBLAST v1.9, and V/J genes and CDR3 were assigned using IMGT germline references. Reads were filtered out if the reads had weak V/J assignments (E-value above 1e-6), no CDR3, stop codons, out-of-frame junctions, or ambiguous translated residues. V3J clonotypes were defined as sequences sharing the same inferred V gene, J gene, and CDR3 amino acid sequence. To compute the percentage overlap between repertoires, the number of shared unique clonotypes was divided by the size of the smaller repertoire. RTK rarefaction, the Chao1 estimator, and Recon v2.1 estimates of unobserved clonotypes were used to assess repertoire richness. For all TCRbeta clonotypes obtained by the gDNA method from several donors, generation probabilities were computed with OLGA. Here the immuneACCESS table is served through TCRdb, limited to in-frame sequences with V and J called. Missing clones are a known gap in these copies; in checked studies unresolved V genes cover under half, and the rest lacks a known reason. The D gene and trimming were derived from the DNA, and the V and J assignments and clone size from that table. Within this sample are about 980,000 clones, with 76% of them counted one time only. Approximately 1.5% of the sample belongs to the ten largest clones.

V lost 6 bases and J lost 8 bases, and the count of bases not matched to a germline gene is 9. From the cysteine up to the phenylalanine, the CDR3 has a length of 14 residues. CDR3 DNA only is kept here, 42 bases in frame from base 1. CDR1 and CDR2 are read off the germline V gene (reference sequence) as MNHEY and SMNVEV. Remarks on this clone: No cognate antigen has been identified for it. Nothing much larger sits one base from this clone, and base qualities are not available.

Sequencing used memory CD4+ T cells sorted from blood. The sample's cell subset or site label is to be understood as: CD45RA-negative fraction. This sequence uses TRBV27 and TRBJ1-2, and TRBD1 matches 10 of the central bases. This sequence originates from a man younger than 30 in good health. The CDR3 reads as follows: CASSSTGGFRGYTF. The bases are TGTGCCAGCAGCTCGACAGGGGGCTTTAGGGGCTACACCTTC.